This T cell receptor beta chain was retrieved from a study of blood T cells in healthy people across ages. Study findings and constraints: CMV status of donors was not determined, possibly confounding expanded clonotype changes.

Primers used in a second PCR of about 6 to 12 cycles were a sample-barcoded 5' primer and a J-beta primer mix. TCRdb recomputed calls from the 5' RACE reads with MiXCR, one row per CDR3 protein. The sample includes fewer than 900,000 distinct CDR3 sequences, approximately 43% of them seen just once. The CDR3 extends over 14 amino acids. V lost 6 bases, J lost 0 bases, and 12 bases lay in between. CDR1 and CDR2 (germline): SEHNR, FQNEAQ (reference sequence). Remarks on this clonotype: Antigen specificity is unknown.

Input material: blood. The V gene is TRBV7-9, the J gene TRBJ2-7; D is possibly TRBD1 (5 bases). The TCR comes from a woman aged 55-69 years in good health. The CDR3 here is CASSVDTSSYEQYF. The CDR3, as DNA: TGTGCCAGCAGTGTGGACACATCCTCCTACGAGCAGTACTTC. The full variable domain, completed using reference TRBV7-9 and TRBJ2-7, is DTGVSQNPRHKITKRGQNVTFRCDPISEHNRLYWYRQTLGQGPEFLTYFQNEAQLEKSRLLSDRFSAERPKGSFSTLEIQRTEQGDSAMYLCASSVDTSSYEQYFGPGTRLTVT.